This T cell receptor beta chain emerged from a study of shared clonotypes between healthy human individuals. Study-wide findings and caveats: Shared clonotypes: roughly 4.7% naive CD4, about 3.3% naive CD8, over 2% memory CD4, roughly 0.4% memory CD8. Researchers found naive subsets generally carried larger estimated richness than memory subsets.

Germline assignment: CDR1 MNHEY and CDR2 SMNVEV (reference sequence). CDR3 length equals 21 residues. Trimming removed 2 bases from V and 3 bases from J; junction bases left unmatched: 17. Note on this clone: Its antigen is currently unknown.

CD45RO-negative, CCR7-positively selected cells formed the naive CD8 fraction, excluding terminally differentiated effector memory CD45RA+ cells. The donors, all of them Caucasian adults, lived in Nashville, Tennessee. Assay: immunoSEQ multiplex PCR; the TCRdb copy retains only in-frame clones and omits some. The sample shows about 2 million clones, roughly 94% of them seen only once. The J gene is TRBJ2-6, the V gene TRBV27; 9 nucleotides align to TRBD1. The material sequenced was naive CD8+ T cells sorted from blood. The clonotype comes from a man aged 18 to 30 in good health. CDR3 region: CASSLGLGGTGYGGGANVLTF. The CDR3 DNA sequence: TGTGCCAGCAGTTTAGGGTTAGGGGGGACAGGGTACGGTGGTGGGGCCAACGTCCTGACTTTC. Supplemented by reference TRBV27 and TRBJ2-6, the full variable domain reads EAQVTQNPRYLITVTGKKLTVTCSQNMNHEYMSWYRQDPGLGLRQIYYSMNVEVTDKGDVPEGYKVSRKEKRNFPLILESPSPNQTSLYFCASSLGLGGTGYGGGANVLTFGAGSRLTVL.